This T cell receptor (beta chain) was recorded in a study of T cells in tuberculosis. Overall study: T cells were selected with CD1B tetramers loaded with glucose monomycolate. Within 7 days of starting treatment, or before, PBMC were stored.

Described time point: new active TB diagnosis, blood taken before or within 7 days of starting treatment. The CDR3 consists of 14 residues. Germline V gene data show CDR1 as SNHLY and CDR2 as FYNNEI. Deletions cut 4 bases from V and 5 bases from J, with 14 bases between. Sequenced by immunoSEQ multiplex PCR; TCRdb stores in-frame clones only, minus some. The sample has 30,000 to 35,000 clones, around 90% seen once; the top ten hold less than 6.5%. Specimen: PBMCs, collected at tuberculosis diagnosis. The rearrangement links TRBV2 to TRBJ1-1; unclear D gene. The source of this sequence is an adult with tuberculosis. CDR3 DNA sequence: TGTGCCAGCAGTGTGGGCGGGAGTGGGACTGAAGCTTTCTTT. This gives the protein CASSVGGSGTEAFF.